This T cell receptor (beta chain) originates from a study of shared T cell receptors in the human thymus. Repertoires were generated with immunoSEQ multiplex PCR, while TCRdb's copy carries only in-frame clones and drops some. This sample yields under 850,000 clones, of which around nine tenths are seen a single time; roughly 0.0097% belongs to the top ten. The germline CDR1 and CDR2 sequences are SGHAT and FQNNGV. Trimming removed 6 bases from V and 7 bases from J, with 17 bases in between. The CDR3 contains 14 residues. Another study also made use of these data, one on human thymus T cells. As reported in that work: Resections from corrective heart surgery supplied the thymus tissue. Across thymic and blood repertoires, the usage of V and J genes appeared to be biased. Reports from related research described highly overlapping thymic repertoires among unrelated individuals.

Input material: thymocytes. The chain uses TRBV11-2 and TRBJ2-3; no definite D call. The source is a boy under two years old with a congenital heart defect. The CDR3 sequence is CASRPPRSEYTQYF. Here the CDR3 DNA reads TGTGCCAGCAGACCCCCACGTTCGGAGTATACGCAGTATTTT.